This TCR beta chain was obtained from a study of blood T cells in healthy people across ages. Whole-study results and caveats: Naive T cell percentage by flow cytometry tracked strongly with beta diversity.

A J-beta primer mix and a sample-barcoded 5' primer were used in a second PCR of about 7 to 11 cycles. TCRdb reanalysed the 5' RACE reads using MiXCR and keeps one entry per CDR3 protein. The table lists 900,000 to 950,000 distinct CDR3 sequences, 25% to 35% of them singletons. V was pared by 5 bases and J by 2 bases, with 16 bases of the junction left unmatched. This CDR3 comprises 20 residues. Germline V gene data show CDR1 as SGHTA and CDR2 as FQGNSA. This clonotype came up a few times. Its antigen remains unidentified. This same sample was also taken into another study, of T cells of mothers and their children.

The source of this sequence is a woman aged 40 to 50 in good health. Sequenced material: blood. V gene TRBV7-2 combines with J gene TRBJ2-4; 12 nucleotides line up with TRBD1. CDR3 residues: CASSPQGGTGGARTKNIQYF. DNA of the CDR3: TGTGCCAGCAGCCCGCAGGGGGGGACAGGGGGCGCGAGGACCAAAAACATTCAGTACTTC.